Each of the 15 T cell receptor beta chains below was sequenced from the same sample in a study of tumor-infiltrating lymphocytes in primary liver carcinoma. A primer in the constant region served to generate TCR beta cDNA from roughly 450 ng of total RNA. A slightly modified ARM-PCR protocol with three nested multiplex PCR rounds produced these TCR beta libraries. For approximately 10 cycles apiece, the opening two PCR rounds ran with TRBV1-TRBV30 forward primers and a C-beta reverse primer. TCRdb re-derived calls from the multiplex PCR reads in MiXCR, one entry per CDR3 protein. The table has some 64,000 distinct CDR3 sequences, about three quarters seen once. DNA and RNA were both co-extracted from approximately 20-30 mg of bulk tissue that had not been sorted. Source material: liver tumor tissue from sampling region 4. The sample's subset: tumor region T4, right-lateral pole. The receptors shown here come from a man aged 35-49 years with primary liver carcinoma and hepatitis B virus infection.

This clonotype was seen a single time. A junction boundary mismatches the germline segment, possibly from a read error. The chain combines TRBV4-3 with TRBJ2-5; 8 nucleotides line up with TRBD2. Germline CDR1 and CDR2: LGHNA and YSLEER. There are 16 residues in the CDR3. CDR3 sequence (DNA): TGCGCCAACAGCCAAGCTCCAGCGGGAGATGGAGAGACCCAATACTTC. Amino acid sequence: CANSQAPAGDGETQYF.

The chain recombines TRBV11-2 with TRBJ2-7; 7 positions agree with TRBD1. The V and J ends lost 9 bases and 2 bases, in that order; junction bases with no gene match: 13. Germline V gene lookup returns CDR1 SGHAT and CDR2 FQNNGV. The CDR3 covers 15 residues. The CDR3 loop is CARSIGTDRTYEQYF. The CDR3 DNA reads as TGTGCCAGAAGCATAGGGACAGACCGAACCTACGAGCAGTACTTC. Supplemented by reference TRBV11-2 and TRBJ2-7, the full variable domain reads EAGVAQSPRYKIIEKRQSVAFWCNPISGHATLYWYQQILGQGPKLLIQFQNNGVVDDSQLPKDRFSAERLKGVDSTLKIQPAKLEDSAVYLCARSIGTDRTYEQYFGPGTRLTVT.

As regards this clonotype: Because the CDR3 is missing its conserved closing phenylalanine or tryptophan, this is likely a read error. The DNA is left out, because the CDR3 cannot be placed on it with certainty; the CDR3 is given as TCRdb lists it. The J gene is TRBJ2-7, the V gene TRBV4-3; TRBD2 is taken as the D call from the table, unchecked against the DNA. With termini counted, the CDR3 has 15 amino acids. The germline gives CDR1 LGHNA, CDR2 YSLEER. CDR3 residues: CASSHDRETPYEQYL.

The chain joins TRBV28 to TRBJ2-2, with 14 bases matching TRBD2. Trimming cost V 4 bases and J 2 bases; bases outside gene matches: 3. This CDR3 contains 17 residues. Germline CDR1 and CDR2: MDHEN and SYDVKM. The CDR3 nucleotides are TGTGCCAGCAGTTCCGGACTAGCGGGAGGTAACACCGGGGAGCTGTTTTTT. Translation: CASSSGLAGGNTGELFF.

The chain has TRBV5-1 and TRBJ2-1, with D unresolved. Germline values: CDR1 SGHRS, CDR2 YFSETQ. Trimming took off 6 bases at V and 9 bases at J, with 19 bases between the two ends. This CDR3 has 14 residues. The CDR3, as DNA: TGCGCCAGCAACCAGAGTCCTGGTTTCAGTGAGCAGTTCTTC. Translated, it gives CASNQSPGFSEQFF.

Details on this clonotype: One end of the junction does not line up with germline, which may come from a read error. This rearrangement joins TRBV5-6 to TRBJ2-7, with unresolved D. The CDR3 covers 13 residues. Per the germline V gene, CDR1 is SGHDT and CDR2 is YYEEEE. The CDR3 DNA reads as TGTGCCAGCAGTTTGGCAACCGGGTCTTGGCAGTACTTC. Its protein is CASSLATGSWQYF.

Remarks on this clonotype: The junction departs from germline at one end; a sequencing error may be responsible. This rearrangement joins TRBV6-6 to TRBJ1-5; 7 bases line up with TRBD1. Germline V gene sequence: CDR1 MNHNY, CDR2 SVGAGI (reference sequence). This CDR3 has 16 amino acids. The chain's CDR3 is CTSKTGTVDSNQPQHF. CDR3 DNA: TGTACCAGCAAGACTGGGACAGTCGATAGCAATCAGCCCCAGCATTTT.

In the case of this clonotype: Compared with germline, one end of the junction differs, possibly owing to a read error. The V gene is TRBV4-3, the J gene TRBJ2-2; the D gene could be TRBD1 or TRBD2 (5 bases each). The CDR3 contains 13 residues. The germline gives CDR1 LGHNA, CDR2 YSLEER. This chain's CDR3 is CACSQDLGVELFF. The DNA of the CDR3 is TGCGCCTGCAGCCAAGATTTGGGGGTGGAACTGTTTTTT.

Concerning this clonotype itself: The junction does not match germline at one end; this may be a read error. J is TRBJ1-5 and V is TRBV6-2 or TRBV6-3, with unresolved D. Germline CDR1 MNHEY, CDR2 SVGEGT. The CDR3 covers 14 residues. The chain's CDR3 is CASTAPYSNQSQHF. The CDR3 nucleotides are TGTGCCAGTACCGCGCCCTATAGCAATCAGTCCCAGCATTTT.

This clonotype was seen only once. Being one base from a much bigger clone, this may be a read error. The conserved final phenylalanine or tryptophan is absent from the CDR3, which likely points to a read error. This sequence joins TRBV29-1 and TRBJ2-3; D is possibly TRBD2 (5 bases). This CDR3 is 14 amino acids long. Trimming left V 3 bases short and J 1 base short, with 11 bases between. Germline CDR1 and CDR2: SQVTM and ANQGSEA. The chain's CDR3 is CSVERAERTDTQYS. CDR3 bases: TGCAGCGTTGAGCGAGCGGAGCGCACAGATACGCAGTATTCT.

To note about this clonotype: Germline is not matched at one junction end, which may reflect a read error. The chain is built from TRBV5-1 and TRBJ2-3; 9 nucleotides agree with TRBD1. There are 15 residues in the CDR3. Looked up from germline, CDR1 is SGHRS and CDR2 is YFSETQ. CDR3 coding DNA: TGCGCCAGCAGCCGACAGGGGGAGGTCACAGATATGCAGTATTTT. It is translated as CASSRQGEVTDMQYF.

This clonotype showed up just a few times. J is TRBJ1-3 and V is TRBV28, with TRBD1 matching 9 bases. This CDR3 contains 15 residues. Germline lookup yields CDR1 MDHEN and CDR2 SYDVKM. With 6 bases clipped from V and 4 bases from J, the junction kept 7 bases outside the gene matches. The CDR3, as DNA: TGTGCCAGCAGCTTTGGACAGGGGTTCGGAAACACCATATATTTT. This codes for CASSFGQGFGNTIYF.

The chain uses TRBV5-4 and TRBJ2-2; possibly TRBD1 for D (5 bases). The CDR3 has 15 residues. The V and J ends lost 4 bases and 9 bases respectively, with 19 bases between them. The germline V gene has CDR1 SGHNT and CDR2 YYREEE (reference sequence). DNA of the CDR3: TGTGCCAGCAGCCCGAGCATCAGGTTGGACAGGGAGCTGTTTTTT. Its protein is CASSPSIRLDRELFF.

The rearrangement links TRBV14 to TRBJ1-1, with TRBD1 identical over 7 bases. Unmatched junction bases numbered 9, after V lost 0 bases and J lost 8 bases. This CDR3 is 15 amino acids long. CDR1 SGHDN and CDR2 FVKESK come from the germline V gene. The CDR3 sequence: CASSQDSQDRLEAFF. The CDR3 coding sequence is TGTGCCAGCAGCCAAGATTCCCAGGACAGGTTGGAAGCTTTCTTT.

The rearrangement uses TRBV29-1 and TRBJ1-5, with D maybe TRBD1 (5 bases). The CDR3 is made up of 12 amino acids. Germline V CDR1 and CDR2: SQVTM, ANQGSEA. The DNA of the CDR3 is TGCAGTGTTACTCAGGGAGGGCAGCCCCAGCATTTT. Translated: CSVTQGGQPQHF.